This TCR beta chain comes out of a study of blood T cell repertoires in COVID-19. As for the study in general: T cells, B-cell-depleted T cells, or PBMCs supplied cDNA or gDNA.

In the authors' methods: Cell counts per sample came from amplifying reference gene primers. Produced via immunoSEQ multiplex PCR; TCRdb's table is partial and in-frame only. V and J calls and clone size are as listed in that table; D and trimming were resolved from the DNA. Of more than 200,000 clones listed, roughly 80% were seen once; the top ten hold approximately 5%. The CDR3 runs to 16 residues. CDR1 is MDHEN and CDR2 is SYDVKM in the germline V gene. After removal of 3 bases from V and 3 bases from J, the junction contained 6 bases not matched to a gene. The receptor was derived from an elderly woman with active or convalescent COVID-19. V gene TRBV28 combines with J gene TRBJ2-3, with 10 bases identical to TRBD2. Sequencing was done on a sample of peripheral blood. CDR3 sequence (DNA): TGTGCCAGCAGTTTTCAAGCGGGGGGGTTGACAGATACGCAGTATTTT. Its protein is CASSFQAGGLTDTQYF.